The source of this T cell receptor beta chain is a study of T cell repertoires in ileal Crohn's disease. TCRB immunosequencing input was roughly 490 nanograms of biopsy DNA per sample. Clones were read by immunoSEQ multiplex PCR, and TCRdb kept only the in-frame ones, dropping some. The sample yields 14,000 or so clones, roughly 80% seen once. J lost 6 bases, V lost 11 bases, and 12 bases had no gene match. This CDR3 has 13 residues. Sequences were obtained from ileal tissue. This TCR came from an adult with Crohn's disease. This rearrangement joins TRBV23-1 to TRBJ1-1, with TRBD1 identical over 7 bases. TRBV23-1 is an ORF, with its function uncertain. The CDR3 sequence is CAAQGPGRAEAFF. The CDR3 DNA follows: TGCGCCGCACAGGGGCCCGGGAGGGCTGAAGCTTTCTTT.